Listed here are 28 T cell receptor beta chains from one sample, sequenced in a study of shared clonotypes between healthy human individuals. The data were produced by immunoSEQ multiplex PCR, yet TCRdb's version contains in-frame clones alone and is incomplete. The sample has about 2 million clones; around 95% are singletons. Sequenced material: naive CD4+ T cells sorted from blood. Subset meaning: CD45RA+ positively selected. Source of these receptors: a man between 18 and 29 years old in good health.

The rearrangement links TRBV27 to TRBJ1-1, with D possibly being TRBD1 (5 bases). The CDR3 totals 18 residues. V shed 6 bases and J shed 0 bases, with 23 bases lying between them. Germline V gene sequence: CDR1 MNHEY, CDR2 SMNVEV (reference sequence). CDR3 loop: CASRPIRVTHYMNTEAFF. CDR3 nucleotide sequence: TGTGCCAGCAGACCTATCAGGGTCACACACTACATGAACACTGAAGCTTTCTTT.

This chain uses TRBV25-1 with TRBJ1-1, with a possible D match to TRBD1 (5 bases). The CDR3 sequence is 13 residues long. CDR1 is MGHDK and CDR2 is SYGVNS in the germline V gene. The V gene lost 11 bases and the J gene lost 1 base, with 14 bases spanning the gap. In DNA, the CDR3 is TGTGCCGGGCCCGGGACGGCGAACACTGAAGCTTTCTTT. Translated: CAGPGTANTEAFF.

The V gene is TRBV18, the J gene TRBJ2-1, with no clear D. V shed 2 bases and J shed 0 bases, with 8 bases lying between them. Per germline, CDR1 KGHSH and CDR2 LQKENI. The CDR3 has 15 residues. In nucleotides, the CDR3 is TGTGCCAGCTCACCATTTGGGTTCTCCTACAATGAGCAGTTCTTC. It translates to CASSPFGFSYNEQFF. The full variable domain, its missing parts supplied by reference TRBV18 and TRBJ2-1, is NAGVMQNPRHLVRRRGQEARLRCSPMKGHSHVYWYRQLPEEGLKFMVYLQKENIIDESGMPKERFSAEFPKEGPSILRIQQVVRGDSAAYFCASSPFGFSYNEQFFGPGTRLTVL.

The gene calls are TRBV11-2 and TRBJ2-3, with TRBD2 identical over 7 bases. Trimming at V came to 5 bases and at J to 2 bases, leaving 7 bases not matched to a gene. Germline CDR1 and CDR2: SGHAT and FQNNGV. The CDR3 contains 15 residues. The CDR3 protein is CASSRGGDHTDTQYF. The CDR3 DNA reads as TGTGCCAGCAGCCGGGGAGGGGACCACACAGATACGCAGTATTTT.

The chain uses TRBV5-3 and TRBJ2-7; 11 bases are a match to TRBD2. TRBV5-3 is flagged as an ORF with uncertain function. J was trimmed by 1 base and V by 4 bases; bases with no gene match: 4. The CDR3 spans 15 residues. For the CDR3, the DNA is TGTGCCAGAAGCACACTAGCGGGAGCTTCCTACGAGCAGTACTTC. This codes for CARSTLAGASYEQYF.

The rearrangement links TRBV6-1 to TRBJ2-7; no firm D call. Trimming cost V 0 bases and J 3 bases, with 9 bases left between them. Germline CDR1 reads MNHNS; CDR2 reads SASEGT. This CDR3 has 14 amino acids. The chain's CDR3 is CASSEAARNYEQYF. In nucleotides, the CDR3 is TGTGCCAGCAGTGAAGCCGCCCGAAACTACGAGCAGTACTTC.

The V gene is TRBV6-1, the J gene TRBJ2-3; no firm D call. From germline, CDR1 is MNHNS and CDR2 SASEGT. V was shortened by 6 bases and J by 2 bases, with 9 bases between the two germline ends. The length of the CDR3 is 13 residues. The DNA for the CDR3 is TGTGCCAGCAGAAAACTCGACACAGATACGCAGTATTTT. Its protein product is CASRKLDTDTQYF.

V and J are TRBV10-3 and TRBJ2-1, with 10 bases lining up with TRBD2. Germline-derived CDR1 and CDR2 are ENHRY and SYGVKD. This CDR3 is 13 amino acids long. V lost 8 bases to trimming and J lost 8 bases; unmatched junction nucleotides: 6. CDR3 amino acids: CAIVASGGDEQFF. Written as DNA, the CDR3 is TGTGCCATCGTCGCTAGCGGGGGCGATGAGCAGTTCTTC.

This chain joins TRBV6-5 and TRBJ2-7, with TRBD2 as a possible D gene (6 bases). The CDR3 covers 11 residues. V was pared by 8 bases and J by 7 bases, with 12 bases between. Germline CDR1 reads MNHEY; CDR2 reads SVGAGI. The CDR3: CASETAGEQYF. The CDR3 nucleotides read TGTGCCAGCGAAACGGCGGGAGAGCAGTACTTC.

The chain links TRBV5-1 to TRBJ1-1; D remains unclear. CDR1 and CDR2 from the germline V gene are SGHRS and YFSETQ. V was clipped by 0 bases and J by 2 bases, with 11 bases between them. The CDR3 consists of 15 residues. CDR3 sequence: CASSLVGISNTEAFF. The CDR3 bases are TGCGCCAGCAGCTTGGTGGGTATTAGTAACACTGAAGCTTTCTTT.

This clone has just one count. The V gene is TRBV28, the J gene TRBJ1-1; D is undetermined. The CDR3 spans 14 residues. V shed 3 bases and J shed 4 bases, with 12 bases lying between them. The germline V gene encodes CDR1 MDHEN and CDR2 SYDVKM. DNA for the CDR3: TGTGCCAGCAGTTTCGGGGTTTTGGGCACTGAAGCTTTCTTT. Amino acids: CASSFGVLGTEAFF.

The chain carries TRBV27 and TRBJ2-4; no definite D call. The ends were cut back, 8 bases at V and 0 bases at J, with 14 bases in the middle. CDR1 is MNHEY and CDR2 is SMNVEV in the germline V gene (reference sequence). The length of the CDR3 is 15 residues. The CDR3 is CASSMTGLAKNIQYF. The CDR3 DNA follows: TGTGCCAGCTCAATGACCGGGCTAGCCAAAAACATTCAGTACTTC.

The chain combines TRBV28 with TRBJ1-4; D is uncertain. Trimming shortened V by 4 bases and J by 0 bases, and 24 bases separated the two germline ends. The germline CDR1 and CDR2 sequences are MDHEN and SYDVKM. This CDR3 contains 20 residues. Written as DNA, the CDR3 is TGTGCCAGCAGTTCAAACCACCCTTCATTGTCCCGCCCAACTAATGAAAAACTGTTTTTT. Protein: CASSSNHPSLSRPTNEKLFF.

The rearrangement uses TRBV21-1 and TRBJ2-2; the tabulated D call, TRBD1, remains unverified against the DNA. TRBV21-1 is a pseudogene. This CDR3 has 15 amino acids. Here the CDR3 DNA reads TGTGCCAGCAGCAAAAGGGGACAGGAAGACGGGGAGCTGTTTTTT. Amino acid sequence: CASSKRGQEDGELFF.

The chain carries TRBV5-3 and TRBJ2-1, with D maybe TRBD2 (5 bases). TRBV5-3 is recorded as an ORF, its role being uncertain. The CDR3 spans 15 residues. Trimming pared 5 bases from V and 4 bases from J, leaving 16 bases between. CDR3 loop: CARRGSEGFYNEQFF. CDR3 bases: TGTGCCAGAAGAGGAAGCGAGGGATTTTACAATGAGCAGTTCTTC.

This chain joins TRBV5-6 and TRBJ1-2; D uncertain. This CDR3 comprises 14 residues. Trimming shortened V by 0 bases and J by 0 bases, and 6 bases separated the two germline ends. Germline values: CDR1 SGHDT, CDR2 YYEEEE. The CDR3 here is CASSLGVSNYGYTF. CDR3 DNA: TGTGCCAGCAGCTTGGGGGTCTCTAACTATGGCTACACCTTC.

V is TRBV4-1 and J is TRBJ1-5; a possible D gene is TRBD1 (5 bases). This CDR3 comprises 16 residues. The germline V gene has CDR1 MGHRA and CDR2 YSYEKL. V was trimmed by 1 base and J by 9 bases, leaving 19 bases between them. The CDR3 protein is CASSQGGTAPKGPQHF. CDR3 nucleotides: TGCGCCAGCAGCCAAGGCGGGACGGCCCCCAAGGGGCCCCAGCATTTT.

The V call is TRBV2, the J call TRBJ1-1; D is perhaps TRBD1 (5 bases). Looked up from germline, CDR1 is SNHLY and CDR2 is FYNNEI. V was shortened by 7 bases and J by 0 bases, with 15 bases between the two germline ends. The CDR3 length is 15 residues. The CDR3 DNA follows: TGTGCCAGCATTGGCGACAGCGTCATGAACACTGAAGCTTTCTTT. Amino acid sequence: CASIGDSVMNTEAFF. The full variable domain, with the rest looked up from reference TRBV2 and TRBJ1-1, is EPEVTQTPSHQVTQMGQEVILRCVPISNHLYFYWYRQILGQKVEFLVSFYNNEISEKSEIFDDQFSVERPDGSNFTLKIRSTKLEDSAMYFCASIGDSVMNTEAFFGQGTRLTVV.

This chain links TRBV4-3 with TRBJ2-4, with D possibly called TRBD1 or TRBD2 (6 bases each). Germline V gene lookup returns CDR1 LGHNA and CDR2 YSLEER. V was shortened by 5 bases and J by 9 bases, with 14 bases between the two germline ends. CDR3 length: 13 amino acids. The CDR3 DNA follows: TGCGCCAGCAGCTCCGGGGGCGGAAGCATTCAGTACTTC. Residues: CASSSGGGSIQYF.

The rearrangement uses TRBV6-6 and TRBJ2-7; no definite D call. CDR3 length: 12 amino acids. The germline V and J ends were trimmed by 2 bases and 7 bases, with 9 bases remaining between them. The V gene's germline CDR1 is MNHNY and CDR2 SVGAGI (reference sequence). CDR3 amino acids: CASSYPPREQYF. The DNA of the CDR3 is TGTGCCAGCAGTTACCCCCCGCGGGAGCAGTACTTC.

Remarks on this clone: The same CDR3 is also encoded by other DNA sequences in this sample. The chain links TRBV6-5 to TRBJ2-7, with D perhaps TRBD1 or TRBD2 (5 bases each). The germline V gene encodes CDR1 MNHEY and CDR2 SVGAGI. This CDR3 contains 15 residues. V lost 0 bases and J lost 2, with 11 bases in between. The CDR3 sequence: CASSYSRQGPYEQYF. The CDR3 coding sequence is TGTGCCAGCAGTTACTCGCGTCAGGGACCCTACGAGCAGTACTTC.

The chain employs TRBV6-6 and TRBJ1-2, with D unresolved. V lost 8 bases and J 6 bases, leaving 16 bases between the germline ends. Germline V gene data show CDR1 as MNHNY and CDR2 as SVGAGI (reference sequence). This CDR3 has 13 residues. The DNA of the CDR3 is TGTGCCAGCTACCTGGAGGAGAGGAATGGCTACACCTTC. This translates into CASYLEERNGYTF.

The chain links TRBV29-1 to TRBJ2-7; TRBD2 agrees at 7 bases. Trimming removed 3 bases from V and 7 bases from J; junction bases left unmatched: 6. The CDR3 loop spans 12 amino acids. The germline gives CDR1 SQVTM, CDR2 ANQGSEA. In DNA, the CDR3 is TGCAGCGTTGAGAGGGAGGGTCGGGAGCAGTACTTC. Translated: CSVEREGREQYF.

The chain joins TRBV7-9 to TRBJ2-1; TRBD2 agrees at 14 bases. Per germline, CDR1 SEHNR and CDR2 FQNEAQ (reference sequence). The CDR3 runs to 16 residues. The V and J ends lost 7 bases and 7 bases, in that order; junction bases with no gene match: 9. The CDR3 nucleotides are TGTGCCAGCACATCTACCGGGACTAGCGGGAGAAATGAGCAGTTCTTC. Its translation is CASTSTGTSGRNEQFF.

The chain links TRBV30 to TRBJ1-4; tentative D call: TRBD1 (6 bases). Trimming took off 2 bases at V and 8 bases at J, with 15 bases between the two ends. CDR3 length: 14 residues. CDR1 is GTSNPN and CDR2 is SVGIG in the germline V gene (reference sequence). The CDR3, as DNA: TGTGCCTGGAGTACCTCAGGGGTCGGAGAAAAACTGTTTTTT. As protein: CAWSTSGVGEKLFF.

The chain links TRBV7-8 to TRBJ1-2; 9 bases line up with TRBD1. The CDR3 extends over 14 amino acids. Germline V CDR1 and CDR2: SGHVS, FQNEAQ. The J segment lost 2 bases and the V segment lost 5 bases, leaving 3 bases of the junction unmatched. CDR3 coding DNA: TGTGCCAGCAGCCAGGGACAGGGAAACTATGGCTACACCTTC. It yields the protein CASSQGQGNYGYTF.

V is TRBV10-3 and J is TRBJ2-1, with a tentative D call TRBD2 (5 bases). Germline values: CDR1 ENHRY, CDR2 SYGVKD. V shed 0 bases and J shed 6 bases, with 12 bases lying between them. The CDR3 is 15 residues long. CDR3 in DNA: TGTGCCATCAGTGAGTCGGGAGTGGATACCAATGAGCAGTTCTTC. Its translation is CAISESGVDTNEQFF.

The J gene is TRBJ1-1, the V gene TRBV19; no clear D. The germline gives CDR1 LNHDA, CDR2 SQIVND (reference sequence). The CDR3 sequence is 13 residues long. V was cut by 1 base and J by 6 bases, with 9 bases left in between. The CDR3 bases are TGTGCCAGTAGTATAGGGGGAACCTCTGAAGCTTTCTTT. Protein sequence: CASSIGGTSEAFF.